These T cell receptor beta chains were read from a single sample in a study of regulatory T cells in long-lasting Graves disease. From the multiplex PCR reads, TCRdb called clonotypes with MiXCR, one entry per CDR3 protein. In the table there are 250,000 or so distinct CDR3 sequences, around 18% of which are singletons. A further study also used this sample, focusing on T cells in Graves' hyperthyroidism and ophthalmopathy.

The source was peripheral blood mononuclear cells (PBMCs), collected at new diagnosis, from a patient treated with antithyroid drugs. Source of these receptors: a woman in her twenties or thirties with Graves disease. The CDR3 runs from the conserved cysteine through the conserved F or W. The order of the fields is D gene, V gene, J gene, clone size, CDR3 protein, CDR3 DNA. A D gene is named only where the DNA matches it firmly. Clone size, where shown, is once, few, many, or a class for clones that have expanded.

D gene: TRBD1
V gene: TRBV6-1
J gene: TRBJ1-1
clone size: many
CDR3 protein: CASSRPLGQAAEAFF
CDR3 DNA: TGTGCCAGCAGTAGGCCGTTGGGACAGGCGGCTGAAGCTTTCTTT

D gene: .
V gene: TRBV20-1
J gene: TRBJ1-5
clone size: many
CDR3 protein: CSANYGGQPQHF
CDR3 DNA: TGCAGTGCTAATTACGGCGGGCAGCCCCAGCATTTT

D gene: .
V gene: TRBV18
J gene: TRBJ1-6
clone size: few
CDR3 protein: CASSPRGSSYNSPLHF
CDR3 DNA: TGTGCCAGCTCACCACGCGGTAGCTCCTATAATTCACCCCTCCACTTT

D gene: .
V gene: TRBV28
J gene: TRBJ2-7
clone size: .
CDR3 protein: CASSLARQYEQYF
CDR3 DNA: TGTGCCAGCAGTTTGGCCCGTCAATACGAGCAGTACTTC

D gene: .
V gene: TRBV7-3
J gene: TRBJ2-7
clone size: many
CDR3 protein: CASSRDGSYEQYF
CDR3 DNA: TGTGCCAGCAGCCGGGACGGCTCCTACGAGCAGTACTTC

D gene: .
V gene: TRBV4-1
J gene: TRBJ1-1
clone size: many
CDR3 protein: CASSQPKIMAEAFF
CDR3 DNA: TGCGCCAGCAGCCAACCCAAAATCATGGCTGAAGCTTTCTTT

D gene: .
V gene: TRBV6-1
J gene: TRBJ1-1
clone size: many
CDR3 protein: CASLHAKVVFF
CDR3 DNA: TGTGCCAGCTTACATGCGAAGGTCGTTTTCTTT

D gene: TRBD2
V gene: TRBV5-1
J gene: TRBJ2-3
clone size: few
CDR3 protein: CASRGGGATDTQYF
CDR3 DNA: TGCGCCAGCAGAGGCGGGGGGGCGACAGATACGCAGTATTTT

D gene: .
V gene: TRBV7-3
J gene: TRBJ2-2
clone size: .
CDR3 protein: CASSLYSTRKSAGELFF
CDR3 DNA: TGTGCCAGCAGCTTATATTCGACCCGGAAGAGCGCCGGGGAGCTGTTTTTT

D gene: .
V gene: TRBV6-5
J gene: TRBJ2-3
clone size: many
CDR3 protein: CASSYSTTAARTDTQYF
CDR3 DNA: TGTGCCAGCAGTTACTCGACTACAGCCGCTAGGACAGATACGCAGTATTTT

D gene: TRBD2
V gene: TRBV11-2
J gene: TRBJ2-5
clone size: many
CDR3 protein: CASSLRRGGLGETQYF
CDR3 DNA: TGTGCCAGCAGCTTAAGGCGGGGGGGCCTAGGAGAGACCCAGTACTTC

D gene: TRBD1
V gene: TRBV12-3/TRBV12-4
J gene: TRBJ1-6
clone size: many
CDR3 protein: CASSRGQGLASPLHF
CDR3 DNA: TGTGCCAGCAGCCGAGGACAGGGACTAGCATCACCCCTCCACTTT

D gene: .
V gene: TRBV5-1
J gene: TRBJ1-1
clone size: many
CDR3 protein: CASSLRAGSYTEAFF
CDR3 DNA: TGCGCCAGCAGCTTGAGGGCCGGTTCCTACACTGAAGCTTTCTTT

D gene: .
V gene: TRBV2
J gene: TRBJ2-7
clone size: .
CDR3 protein: CVSPYTSYEQYF
CDR3 DNA: TGTGTCAGCCCGTACACCTCCTACGAGCAGTACTTC

D gene: .
V gene: TRBV20-1
J gene: TRBJ2-1
clone size: .
CDR3 protein: CSALGSALSNEQFF
CDR3 DNA: TGCAGTGCCTTAGGGTCGGCGCTCTCCAATGAGCAGTTCTTC

D gene: .
V gene: TRBV7-8
J gene: TRBJ1-4
clone size: many
CDR3 protein: CASSLVTGHGGEKLFF
CDR3 DNA: TGTGCCAGCAGCCTTGTAACGGGCCATGGTGGTGAAAAACTGTTTTTT

D gene: TRBD1
V gene: TRBV6-2/TRBV6-3
J gene: TRBJ1-4
clone size: few
CDR3 protein: CASSLGQGRYEELFF
CDR3 DNA: TGTGCCAGCAGCCTCGGACAGGGTCGATATGAAGAACTGTTTTTT